This T cell receptor beta chain is drawn from a study of post-analysis software for immune sequencing data. Study context: The disease courses spanned relapsing-remitting, secondary progressive and progressive-relapsing forms of multiple sclerosis.

In its sample, this clonotype was seen a few times. The antigen is unknown. The V segment lost 0 bases and the J segment 6 bases; nucleotides outside the gene matches: 6. Germline CDR1 and CDR2: SGHDN and FVKESK. CDR3 size: 16 residues. Study results and limitations: Multiple sclerosis was associated with a significant reduction in normalized Chao1 diversity relative to controls. By F measure, strong co-clustering occurred among samples prepared in the same batch. Patients showed TRBV5-6, TRBV5-1 and TRBV20-1 among five TRBV segments more frequent than in controls.

Carried by the TCR beta cDNA libraries were unique molecular identifiers. A population of roughly 0.9 to 11 million T cells gave rise to roughly 0.5 million cDNA molecules. TCRdb fed the PCR reads into MiXCR, producing one record per CDR3 protein. The sample includes 380,000 or so distinct CDR3 sequences, around a third of them seen just once. The chain recombines TRBV14 with TRBJ2-4; TRBD1 matches at 9 bases. Input material: blood. The source is a girl aged 5-17 years with multiple sclerosis. CDR3 region: CASSQDPGQGRNIQYF. Written as DNA, the CDR3 is TGTGCCAGCAGCCAAGATCCGGGACAGGGTCGAAACATTCAGTACTTC.